This T cell receptor (beta chain) was captured in a study of beta chain features in type 1 diabetes. Study results and caveats: TCRB CDR3s were moderately but significantly shorter in Type 1 diabetes patients in all four CD4+ subsets.

Reverse transcribing all isolated RNA meant expressed TCRB transcripts were sequenced. Data came from immunoSEQ multiplex PCR; TCRdb stores just in-frame clones and leaves some out. The table has approximately 260,000 clones, about 24% seen once; the top ten hold 0.012%. On this clone itself: Its cognate antigen is unknown.

CDR3 length: 12 amino acids. Germline V lookup: CDR1 SGHVS, CDR2 FQNEAQ. Trimming pared 3 bases from V and 4 bases from J, leaving 6 bases between. J is TRBJ1-2 and V is TRBV7-8; D is unclear. The sample comprised naive CD4+ T cells from blood. The TCR was taken from a woman aged 25 to 39 with type 1 diabetes. The CDR3, as DNA: TGTGCCAGCAGCTTTAGCTTCTATGGCTACACCTTC. Protein: CASSFSFYGYTF.